A single sample is the source of the 31 T cell receptor beta chains below, sequenced in a study of blood T cell repertoires in COVID-19 (dated by TCRdb to 2018 to 2020). Library generation was performed with the immunoSEQ multiplex PCR assay. This is the immuneACCESS table as TCRdb keeps it, with only in-frame sequences that have V and J called. A part of the clones is gone; compared with another copy, unresolved V genes explain less than half, and the rest is unexplained. This sample comprises approximately 440,000 clones, about 90% of them detected only once. 0.6% of the sample rests with the top ten. What was sequenced was PBMCs or T cells enriched from blood (not recorded which). These receptors originate from a young man who had recovered from COVID-19.

The rearrangement joins TRBV5-1 to TRBJ2-3, with TRBD2 as a possible D gene (6 bases). CDR3 length equals 14 residues. Trimming removed 2 bases at V and 0 bases at J, with 7 bases between. Germline-derived CDR1 and CDR2 are SGHRS and YFSETQ. The CDR3: CASSLGTSTDTQYF. CDR3 bases: TGCGCCAGCAGCTTAGGGACTAGCACAGATACGCAGTATTTT.

The rearrangement links TRBV7-2 to TRBJ2-1; D ambiguous. Germline V gene lookup returns CDR1 SGHTA and CDR2 FQGNSA. V was trimmed by 0 bases and J by 0 bases, leaving 9 bases between them. The CDR3 has 16 residues. The CDR3, as DNA: TGTGCCAGCAGCTTAGCGGGCGCCAGCTCCTACAATGAGCAGTTCTTC. Its protein product is CASSLAGASSYNEQFF.

J is TRBJ1-5 and V is TRBV6-5, with TRBD1 identical over 7 bases. Germline values: CDR1 MNHEY, CDR2 SVGAGI. V dropped 5 bases and J dropped 1; count of bases not matched to a gene: 5. This CDR3 spans 15 amino acids. The CDR3 DNA reads TGTGCCAGCAGTCTGACAGGGACCAGCAATCAGCCCCAGCATTTT. Residues: CASSLTGTSNQPQHF.

The rearrangement joins TRBV9 to TRBJ2-1, with 9 bases that match TRBD1. The CDR3 contains 19 residues. V lost 0 bases, J lost 10 bases, and 20 bases stayed unmatched. Per the germline V gene, CDR1 is SGDLS and CDR2 is YYNGEE. In nucleotides, the CDR3 is TGTGCCAGCAGCGTAGGTGCGGGACAGGGCGGCGGGATTGGGACGGAGCAGTTCTTC. This encodes CASSVGAGQGGGIGTEQFF.

The rearrangement joins TRBV28 to TRBJ1-2; no firm D call. This CDR3 region has 13 residues. CDR1 is MDHEN and CDR2 is SYDVKM in the germline V gene. V gave up 7 bases and J gave up 2 bases, with 11 bases separating them. The CDR3 region is CASTATKNYGYTF. The CDR3 DNA follows: TGTGCCAGCACCGCGACAAAAAACTATGGCTACACCTTC.

V and J are TRBV5-4 and TRBJ2-6, with a weak D call TRBD2 (7 bases). Germline CDR1 SGHNT, CDR2 YYREEE (reference sequence). The germline V and J ends were trimmed by 4 bases and 0 bases, with 17 bases remaining between them. This CDR3 is 18 amino acids long. The CDR3 loop is CASSIEGGPGSGANVLTF. The CDR3 DNA reads TGTGCCAGCAGCATCGAGGGGGGGCCAGGCTCTGGGGCCAACGTCCTGACTTTC.

CDR3 bases: TGTGCCAGCAGCCAAGGGTGGGCCCCCGGGGAGCTGTTTTTT. Translation: CASSQGWAPGELFF. V and J are TRBV3-1 (or the pseudogene TRBV3-2) and TRBJ2-2; no reliable D call. Trimming pared 1 base from V and 6 bases from J, leaving 9 bases between. CDR1 is LGHDT and CDR2 is YNNKEL in the germline V gene (reference sequence). This CDR3 contains 14 residues.

This rearrangement joins TRBV5-1 to TRBJ1-1; D perhaps matches TRBD1 (6 bases). Trimming took off 3 bases at V and 7 bases at J, with 10 bases between the two ends. This CDR3 spans 12 amino acids. Germline values: CDR1 SGHRS, CDR2 YFSETQ. The DNA for the CDR3 is TGCGCCAGCAGCTACAGGGATGGTGAAGCTTTCTTT. It specifies CASSYRDGEAFF.

The chain uses TRBV7-3 and TRBJ2-3, with a tentative D call TRBD1 (6 bases). The CDR3 covers 16 residues. Trimming removed 5 bases at V and 4 bases at J, with 19 bases between. Germline values: CDR1 SGHTA, CDR2 FQGTGA. CDR3 coding DNA: TGTGCCAGCAGCCCAGGTCACAGGGTGGATGCAGATACGCAGTATTTT. It codes for CASSPGHRVDADTQYF.

The chain links TRBV5-4 to TRBJ1-2; D call uncertain. V was pared by 0 bases and J by 2 bases, with 11 bases between. CDR3 length: 15 amino acids. Germline V gives CDR1 SGHNT, CDR2 YYREEE (reference sequence). CDR3 in DNA: TGTGCCAGCAGCTTGGTGGAGGGATTCAACTATGGCTACACCTTC. Translation gives CASSLVEGFNYGYTF.

The chain uses TRBV7-3 and TRBJ2-6; maybe TRBD2 (6 bases). The CDR3 sequence is 17 residues long. The germline gives CDR1 SGHTA, CDR2 FQGTGA. Trimming took off 5 bases at V and 3 bases at J, with 17 bases between the two ends. The CDR3 DNA follows: TGTGCCAGCAGCCTGACACGCAGGGACTTTGGGGCCAACGTCCTGACTTTC. The encoded protein is CASSLTRRDFGANVLTF.

This chain connects TRBV5-4 to TRBJ2-1; weak D call: TRBD1 (6 bases). Per germline, CDR1 SGHNT and CDR2 YYREEE (reference sequence). Trimming pared 3 bases from V and 3 bases from J, leaving 16 bases between. This CDR3 is built from 16 residues. CDR3: CASSSEGVGVYNEQFF. As DNA, the CDR3 is TGTGCCAGCAGCTCCGAGGGGGTCGGAGTCTACAATGAGCAGTTCTTC.

The chain couples TRBV7-8 to TRBJ1-5; 12 bases are shared with TRBD1. This CDR3 is built from 15 residues. CDR1 is SGHVS and CDR2 is FQNEAQ in the germline V gene. V lost 5 bases, J lost 3 bases, and 2 bases stayed unmatched. The CDR3 coding sequence is TGTGCCAGCAGCCGGGACAGGGGGCACAATCAGCCCCAGCATTTT. It yields the protein CASSRDRGHNQPQHF.

The chain recombines TRBV29-1 with TRBJ1-1; 7 bases are shared with TRBD1. V lost 4 bases, J lost 0 bases, and 2 bases stayed unmatched. Germline V lookup: CDR1 SQVTM, CDR2 ANQGSEA. CDR3 size: 13 residues. The CDR3: CSVATGLNTEAFF. The CDR3 region has the DNA TGCAGCGTTGCGACAGGGTTGAACACTGAAGCTTTCTTT.

This clone came up once. J is TRBJ1-5 and V is TRBV5-8, with D perhaps matching TRBD1 (5 bases). CDR3 length equals 14 residues. Germline V lookup: CDR1 SGHTS, CDR2 YDEGEE. The V and J ends lost 0 bases and 5 bases respectively, with 9 bases between them. The CDR3 DNA sequence: TGTGCCAGCAGCTTGGTGACAGTTTATCAGCCCCAGCATTTT. Protein sequence: CASSLVTVYQPQHF.

Comment on this clone: One end of the junction does not line up with germline, which may come from a read error. CDR3 loop: CSTGWNEQFF. The CDR3 DNA is TGCTCGACAGGGTGGAATGAGCAGTTCTTC. V usage is TRBV19 and J usage is TRBJ2-1; 7 nucleotides match TRBD1. The CDR3 has 10 amino acids. CDR1 is LNHDA, CDR2 SQIVND, per germline (reference sequence). The whole variable domain, remainder taken from reference TRBV19 and TRBJ2-1, is DGGITQSPKYLFRKEGQNVTLSCEQNLNHDAMYWYRQDPGQGLRLIYYSQIVNDFQKGDIAEGYSVSREKKESFPLTVTSAQKNPTAFYLCSTGWNEQFFGPGTRLTVL.

The chain couples TRBV14 to TRBJ1-4; D possibly corresponds to TRBD1 (6 bases). The CDR3 has 15 amino acids. V was trimmed by 3 bases and J by 1 base, leaving 9 bases between them. Looked up from germline, CDR1 is SGHDN and CDR2 is FVKESK. The DNA of the CDR3 is TGTGCCAGCAGCCAGAAACAGGGAACTAATGAAAAACTGTTTTTT. Its translation: CASSQKQGTNEKLFF.

The rearrangement links TRBV5-1 to TRBJ1-3; tentatively, D is TRBD1 (6 bases). Germline CDR1 SGHRS, CDR2 YFSETQ. V lost 0 bases to trimming and J lost 1 base, with 11 bases between them. The CDR3 runs to 16 residues. This CDR3 reads CASSLEPQGSGNTIYF. The DNA for the CDR3 is TGCGCCAGCAGCTTGGAACCGCAGGGGTCTGGAAACACCATATATTTT. The full variable domain, completed using reference TRBV5-1 and TRBJ1-3, is KAGVTQTPRYLIKTRGQQVTLSCSPISGHRSVSWYQQTPGQGLQFLFEYFSETQRNKGNFPGRFSGRQFSNSRSEMNVSTLELGDSALYLCASSLEPQGSGNTIYFGEGSWLTVV.

The genes are TRBV13 and TRBJ1-6, with 8 bases matching TRBD1. Germline CDR1 reads PRHDT; CDR2 reads FYEKMQ (reference sequence). CDR3 length: 16 residues. V gave up 5 bases and J gave up 7 bases; unmatched junction bases: 10. The chain's CDR3 is CASSNRGGTGNSPLHF. The CDR3 DNA sequence: TGTGCCAGCAGCAATCGAGGCGGGACAGGCAATTCACCCCTCCACTTT.

The chain couples TRBV5-4 to TRBJ2-5; D not resolved. The CDR3 is 13 residues long. Looked up from germline, CDR1 is SGHNT and CDR2 is YYREEE (reference sequence). V dropped 4 bases and J dropped 6 bases, with 13 bases sitting between them. CDR3: CASSPRGVKTQYF. The CDR3 DNA follows: TGTGCCAGCAGCCCGCGTGGTGTGAAGACCCAGTACTTC.

The gene calls are TRBV4-1 and TRBJ2-1, with 9 bases matching TRBD2. Trimming at V came to 6 bases and at J to 5 bases, leaving 8 bases not matched to a gene. The CDR3 is made up of 15 amino acids. Germline V lookup: CDR1 MGHRA, CDR2 YSYEKL. The CDR3 nucleotides read TGCGCCAGCAGATCCTTTCTAGCGGGGAACAATGAGCAGTTCTTC. Translation gives CASRSFLAGNNEQFF.

This clone was counted a single time. The chain employs TRBV3-1 (or the pseudogene TRBV3-2) and TRBJ1-4, with TRBD1 as a possible D gene (6 bases). Deletions cut 6 bases from V and 8 bases from J, with 19 bases between. Germline V gives CDR1 LGHDT, CDR2 YNNKEL (reference sequence). The CDR3 consists of 15 residues. Here the CDR3 reads CASRLGTYPGEKLFF. CDR3 in DNA: TGTGCCAGCAGACTTGGGACATACCCTGGGGAAAAACTGTTTTTT.

The gene calls are TRBV3-1 (or the pseudogene TRBV3-2) and TRBJ1-6; D gene ambiguous. Germline CDR1 and CDR2: LGHDT and YNNKEL (reference sequence). This CDR3 spans 16 amino acids. Trimming shortened V by 1 base and J by 5 bases, and 12 bases separated the two germline ends. For the CDR3, the DNA is TGTGCCAGCAGCCAAGTTACGACGGGTAATAATTCACCCCTCCACTTT. It translates to CASSQVTTGNNSPLHF.

The chain recombines TRBV7-9 with TRBJ2-7, with a possible D match to TRBD1 (5 bases). V lost 1 base and J lost 0, with 10 bases in between. Germline V gene lookup returns CDR1 SEHNR and CDR2 FQNEAQ (reference sequence). This CDR3 spans 15 amino acids. The CDR3: CASSLGTQSSYEQYF. Written as DNA, the CDR3 is TGTGCCAGCAGCTTAGGGACACAAAGCTCCTACGAGCAGTACTTC.

The chain carries TRBV2 and TRBJ2-5; D is possibly TRBD2 (6 bases). Germline V gives CDR1 SNHLY, CDR2 FYNNEI. V lost 3 bases, J lost 5 bases, and 16 bases lay in between. The CDR3 runs to 15 residues. The CDR3, as DNA: TGTGCCAGCAGTGACGGAGGGCGCTCTGCCGAGACCCAGTACTTC. Encoded protein: CASSDGGRSAETQYF.

The CDR3 sequence is CATQTSGTLTTGELFF. Written as DNA, the CDR3 is TGTGCCACCCAAACGTCCGGGACTTTAACTACCGGGGAGCTGTTTTTT. The chain carries TRBV15 and TRBJ2-2; a weak D match, TRBD2 (6 bases). The CDR3 is 16 amino acids. V lost 8 bases and J 5 bases, leaving 21 bases between the germline ends. Germline CDR1 reads LNHNV; CDR2 reads YYDKDF (reference sequence).

The genes are TRBV7-9 and TRBJ2-3; the match to TRBD2 covers 9 bases. Losses at the gene ends were 3 bases for V and 5 bases for J; bases not matched to a gene: 3. Germline V lookup: CDR1 SEHNR, CDR2 FQNEAQ (reference sequence). The CDR3 extends over 14 amino acids. The CDR3 region has the DNA TGTGCCAGCAGCTTTGCGGGAGGGTTAGATACGCAGTATTTT. Its translation: CASSFAGGLDTQYF.

The chain recombines TRBV19 with TRBJ1-5, with D perhaps matching TRBD1 (6 bases). V lost 7 bases to trimming and J lost 3 bases, with 16 bases between them. In germline, CDR1 is LNHDA, CDR2 SQIVND (reference sequence). The CDR3 is made up of 15 amino acids. DNA of the CDR3: TGTGCCAGTACCCAGATGGCAGGGGACAATCAGCCCCAGCATTTT. Protein: CASTQMAGDNQPQHF. Complete variable domain (other parts from reference TRBV19 and TRBJ1-5): DGGITQSPKYLFRKEGQNVTLSCEQNLNHDAMYWYRQDPGQGLRLIYYSQIVNDFQKGDIAEGYSVSREKKESFPLTVTSAQKNPTAFYLCASTQMAGDNQPQHFGDGTRLSIL.

The chain carries TRBV5-1 and TRBJ2-1; D might be TRBD2 (6 bases). Trimming left V 0 bases short and J 2 bases short, with 9 bases between. In germline, CDR1 is SGHRS, CDR2 YFSETQ. CDR3 size: 15 residues. The CDR3 sequence is CASSLDGSTYNEQFF. The CDR3 DNA reads as TGCGCCAGCAGCTTGGACGGGAGCACCTACAATGAGCAGTTCTTC. The whole variable domain, filled in from reference TRBV5-1 and TRBJ2-1, reads KAGVTQTPRYLIKTRGQQVTLSCSPISGHRSVSWYQQTPGQGLQFLFEYFSETQRNKGNFPGRFSGRQFSNSRSEMNVSTLELGDSALYLCASSLDGSTYNEQFFGPGTRLTVL.

In this sample, this clone turned up a few times. The chain joins TRBV19 to TRBJ1-5; 7 bases agree with TRBD1. Germline lookup yields CDR1 LNHDA and CDR2 SQIVND (reference sequence). The CDR3 has 15 amino acids. With V trimmed by 4 bases and J by 7 bases, 10 bases remained unmatched. CDR3 DNA sequence: TGTGCCAGTAGTACTCTGAGGGGGCAGGGGCAGCCCCAGCATTTT. This gives the protein CASSTLRGQGQPQHF.

This rearrangement joins TRBV2 to TRBJ1-6; possibly TRBD1 for D (5 bases). The CDR3 is made up of 15 amino acids. CDR1 is SNHLY and CDR2 is FYNNEI in the germline V gene. Trimming removed 7 bases at V and 7 bases at J, with 17 bases between. CDR3 DNA sequence: TGTGCCAGCACCCGCGGGGCAGGGCTGAATTCACCCCTCCACTTT. This codes for CASTRGAGLNSPLHF.